This TCR beta chain was sequenced for a study of cytotoxic CD8 clonotypes in ibrutinib-treated CLL. Notes on the study in general: Public clonotypes occurred uncommonly; on treatment, they contracted or remained stable.

Per the germline V gene, CDR1 is SGHDT and CDR2 is YYEEEE. V was shortened by 0 bases and J by 8 bases, with 14 bases between the two germline ends. This CDR3 contains 14 residues. Repertoires were generated with immunoSEQ multiplex PCR, while TCRdb's copy carries only in-frame clones and drops some. Of more than 85,000 clones listed, approximately 80% are singletons. Libraries of TCR beta were made from approximately 1.9 micrograms of genomic DNA that came from cryopreserved PBMCs. Comments on this clone: Its matching antigen is unknown.

The TCR sequence derives from a human donor with chronic lymphocytic leukemia. This rearrangement joins TRBV5-6 to TRBJ1-2, with D hard to call. The source was PBMCs, collected after 24 months of ibrutinib treatment. CDR3: CASSLAGSQRGYTF. CDR3 DNA sequence: TGTGCCAGCAGCTTGGCCGGCAGTCAGAGGGGCTACACCTTC.